This is a list of T cell receptor beta chains from one sample in a study of shared clonotypes between healthy human individuals. Produced via immunoSEQ multiplex PCR; TCRdb's table is partial and in-frame only. The table records hundreds of thousands of clones, around 78% of them present only once. The sample was memory CD4+ T cells sorted from blood. The receptors originated from a woman in her twenties or thirties in good health. Both conserved end residues are part of each CDR3. Each record gives: D gene, J gene, clone size, V gene, CDR3 DNA, CDR3 protein. The D gene is left open where the match is weak. Only some rows state a clone size, as once, few, many or a class for expanded clones.

>TRBD2|TRBJ2-1|.|TRBV5-4
TGTGCCAGCAGCTCGTTGACTAGCGGGAGAGCCGATGAGCAGTTCTTC
CASSSLTSGRADEQFF
>.|TRBJ1-1|once|TRBV5-5
TGTGCCGGCAGCCGCGCAGGGTCCCGCACTGAAGCTTTCTTT
CAGSRAGSRTEAFF
>.|TRBJ2-5|.|TRBV5-6
TGTGCCAGCAGCCTACTAACAGTGTACCAAGAGACCCAGTACTTC
CASSLLTVYQETQYF
>.|TRBJ1-1|.|TRBV7-4
TGTGCCAGCAGCTTCTCCCGGGACATGGACACTGAAGCTTTCTTT
CASSFSRDMDTEAFF
>.|TRBJ2-7|.|TRBV4-2
TGTGCCAGCAGCCAAGGCTTAGATTCGAGCTACGAGCAGTACTTC
CASSQGLDSSYEQYF
>.|TRBJ1-1|.|TRBV7-9
TGTGCCAGCAGCTTAGCGGGGATAAACACTGAAGCTTTCTTT
CASSLAGINTEAFF
>TRBD1|TRBJ1-2|.|TRBV9
TGTGCCAGCAGCGCGAAGACAGGGGCGAACTATGGCTACACCTTC
CASSAKTGANYGYTF
>.|TRBJ2-7|once|TRBV6-5
TGTGCCAGCAGTTACACCAATTCCTACGAGCAGTACTTC
CASSYTNSYEQYF
>.|TRBJ2-7|.|TRBV7-9
TGTGCCAGCAGCTTAGCACAGGTCTCCTACGAGCAGTACTTC
CASSLAQVSYEQYF
>TRBD1|TRBJ2-4|once|TRBV28
TGTGCCAGCAGAGACAGGGATTTAGCCAAAAACATTCAGTACTTC
CASRDRDLAKNIQYF
>.|TRBJ2-2|.|TRBV27
TGTGCCAGCAGACACGCAGGGGCCACCGGGGAGCTGTTTTTT
CASRHAGATGELFF
>.|TRBJ1-3|.|TRBV4-1
TGCGCCAGCAGCCCAGAGAGCTCTGGAAACACCATATATTTT
CASSPESSGNTIYF
>.|TRBJ1-3|.|TRBV18
TGTGCCAGCTCACCGGGGGGAGCAGGAGGAAACACCATATATTTT
CASSPGGAGGNTIYF
>TRBD2|TRBJ2-5|.|TRBV14
TGTGCCAGCAGCCAAGATTCAGGGCTAGCGGCACAAGAGACCCAGTACTTC
CASSQDSGLAAQETQYF
>TRBD2|TRBJ2-7|.|TRBV28
TGTGCCAGCAGTTTATACGCTAGCGGGAGTGCTCCTTTCGAGCAGTACTTC
CASSLYASGSAPFEQYF
>TRBD1|TRBJ2-2|.|TRBV19
TGTGCCAGTAGTCCCCCAGGGGGCGCTAACACCGGGGAGCTGTTTTTT
CASSPPGGANTGELFF
>.|TRBJ2-1|.|TRBV5-1
TGCGCCAGCAGTAAGGACTCGTCCTCCTACAATGAGCAGTTCTTC
CASSKDSSSYNEQFF
>.|TRBJ1-5|.|TRBV5-5
TGTGCCAGCAGCTTCTGGTATAGCAATCAGCCCCAGCATTTT
CASSFWYSNQPQHF
>TRBD2|TRBJ2-1|.|TRBV2
TGTGCCCGGACTAGCGGCAACAATGAGCAGTTCTTC
CARTSGNNEQFF
>TRBD2|TRBJ2-2|.|TRBV29-1
TGCAGCGGTCGACTAGCGGGAGGCACCGGGGAGCTGTTTTTT
CSGRLAGGTGELFF
>.|TRBJ2-3|.|TRBV11-1
TGTGCCAGCAGCCAGGGTTTACGGGGCACAGATACGCAGTATTTT
CASSQGLRGTDTQYF
>TRBD2|TRBJ2-2|.|TRBV2
TGTGCCAGCAGGCCAACTAGCGTTGACACCGGGGAGCTGTTTTTT
CASRPTSVDTGELFF
>TRBD2|TRBJ2-3|.|TRBV7-2
TGTGCCAGCAGCTTAGGGGCTAGCGGGAGGTTTACGCAGTATTTT
CASSLGASGRFTQYF
>.|TRBJ2-7|.|TRBV7-7
TGTGCCAGCGGAAATCCAAGGCAGGAGCAGTACTTC
CASGNPRQEQYF
>TRBD1|TRBJ2-2|.|TRBV5-1
TGCGCCAGCAGCTTGCCGGGACAGAGAACCGGGGAGCTGTTTTTT
CASSLPGQRTGELFF
>.|TRBJ1-1|.|TRBV21-1
TGTGCCAGCAGCGGCTCTGAGAACACTGAAGCTTTCTTT
CASSGSENTEAFF
>.|TRBJ1-2|few|TRBV2
TGTGCCAGCAGTTTTAACAGGGATGGCTACACCTTC
CASSFNRDGYTF
>TRBD1|TRBJ2-7|.|TRBV5-4
TGTGCCAGCAGCTTGGGAGGGGGCGCTGCCGAGCAGTACTTC
CASSLGGGAAEQYF
>TRBD2|TRBJ2-1|.|TRBV5-1
TGCGCCAGCAGCGAGTTGACTAGCGGGAGTAACAATGAGCAGTTCTTC
CASSELTSGSNNEQFF
>.|TRBJ1-1|few|TRBV11-2
TGTGCCAGCAGCGCAGGGTGGGGGGAAAACACTGAAGCTTTCTTT
CASSAGWGENTEAFF
>TRBD2|TRBJ2-5|.|TRBV5-8
TGTGCCAGCATTCAGCGGGAGGTTGAGACCCAGTACTTC
CASIQREVETQYF
>TRBD2|TRBJ2-1|.|TRBV19
TGTGCCAGTAGTATAGATGGGGTCGGACTAGCGGGGCGGGGTTCCTACAATGAGCAGTTCTTC
CASSIDGVGLAGRGSYNEQFF
>TRBD1|TRBJ1-2|once|TRBV30
TGTGCCGCAGGGGGGCCTCAAGCTAACTATGGCTACACCTTC
CAAGGPQANYGYTF
>TRBD2|TRBJ2-7|.|TRBV14
TGTGCCAGCAGCCGTAAAAGCGGGAGCTCCTACGAGCAGTACTTC
CASSRKSGSSYEQYF
>TRBD2|TRBJ2-7|.|TRBV7-8
TGTGCCAGCAGCTCACGACGGACTAGCTCCGGCGAGCAGTACTTC
CASSSRRTSSGEQYF
>TRBD2|TRBJ2-3|once|TRBV11-2
TGTGCCAGCAGCCTAGCGGGAGGGCCAGATACGCAGTATTTT
CASSLAGGPDTQYF
>TRBD1|TRBJ2-5|.|TRBV29-1
TGCAGCGGAGGGACAGACCAAGAGACCCAGTACTTC
CSGGTDQETQYF
>.|TRBJ2-3|many|TRBV4-2
TGTGCCAGCAGCCAAGGGACGAGCACAGATACGCAGTATTTT
CASSQGTSTDTQYF
>TRBD1|TRBJ2-5|.|TRBV20-1
TGCAGTCCGGACAGGGAAGAGACCCAGTACTTC
CSPDREETQYF
>TRBD1|TRBJ2-7|.|TRBV28
TGTGCCAGCGTGGGACAGGGGGTGGTTTCCTACGAGCAGTACTTC
CASVGQGVVSYEQYF
>.|TRBJ2-7|few|TRBV11-2
TGTGCCAGCAGCGCCACCTACGAGCAGTACTTC
CASSATYEQYF
>TRBD2|TRBJ2-5|few|TRBV5-5
TGTGCCAGCAGCCCCAGCGGGGGGCGAGAGACCCAGTACTTC
CASSPSGGRETQYF
>.|TRBJ1-3|.|TRBV25-1
TGTGCCAGCAGTCGGCAGCCAGAGGGAAACACCATATATTTT
CASSRQPEGNTIYF
>.|TRBJ1-2|.|TRBV20-1
TGCAGTGCTCGGGGAGGCGGCTACACCTTC
CSARGGGYTF
>TRBD2|TRBJ2-7|.|TRBV7-9
TGTGCCAGCCGTCCCTTCCGGGACTACTCCTACGAGCAGTACTTC
CASRPFRDYSYEQYF
>TRBD1|TRBJ2-5|.|TRBV5-1
TGCGCCAGCAGCGTGACAGGGGTCCGAGAGACCCAGTACTTC
CASSVTGVRETQYF
>.|TRBJ1-1|.|TRBV7-7
TGTGCCAGCAGCTTGTGGGACCAAGAGGGCACTGAAGCTTTCTTT
CASSLWDQEGTEAFF
>.|TRBJ1-2|.|TRBV19
TGTGCCAGTAGCGACATCCGGACCGTGGGGGGCTATGGCTACACCTTC
CASSDIRTVGGYGYTF
>TRBD1|TRBJ2-3|.|TRBV27
TGTGCCAGCAGTTTACGCGGACAGGGCCCAGATACGCAGTATTTT
CASSLRGQGPDTQYF
>.|TRBJ1-5|.|TRBV27
TGTGCCAGCAGTTTCGGCTGGGCTTCGGGCAATCAGCCCCAGCATTTT
CASSFGWASGNQPQHF
>TRBD1|TRBJ1-2|few|TRBV5-1
TGCGCCAGCAGCTTGGGAGGGGGCACCGGGAGCTACACCTTC
CASSLGGGTGSYTF